The 18 T cell receptor beta chains below come from one sample, sequenced in a study of blood T cell repertoires in COVID-19. Clones were sequenced by immunoSEQ multiplex PCR, and TCRdb holds only the in-frame ones, with some missing. Of roughly 500,000 clones in the sample, about 91% were seen once. The specimen sequenced was peripheral blood. These receptor sequences come from a man aged 18-30 years with COVID-19, enrolled during active disease.

The chain employs TRBV5-5 and TRBJ2-3, with D maybe TRBD2 (6 bases). The germline V gene encodes CDR1 SGHKS and CDR2 YYEKEE (reference sequence). This CDR3 is 16 amino acids long. The ends were cut back, 1 base at V and 6 bases at J, with 18 bases in the middle. The CDR3 nucleotides are TGTGCCAGCAGCTTGTTGGCCGGGGGTGGGTGGGATACGCAGTATTTT. Its protein is CASSLLAGGGWDTQYF.

The V and J genes are TRBV19 and TRBJ1-1, with 7 bases that match TRBD1. Germline trimming cut 5 bases from V and 1 base from J; bases unmatched to any gene: 7. The CDR3 is made up of 15 amino acids. Germline V CDR1 and CDR2: LNHDA, SQIVND (reference sequence). Written as DNA, the CDR3 is TGTGCCAGTAGTGTAACAGGGGCGGGGAACACTGAAGCTTTCTTT. As protein: CASSVTGAGNTEAFF. The variable domain in full, completed from reference TRBV19 and TRBJ1-1, reads DGGITQSPKYLFRKEGQNVTLSCEQNLNHDAMYWYRQDPGQGLRLIYYSQIVNDFQKGDIAEGYSVSREKKESFPLTVTSAQKNPTAFYLCASSVTGAGNTEAFFGQGTRLTVV.

This clone was detected only once. The chain uses TRBV5-4 and TRBJ2-1; 9 bases agree with TRBD1. The CDR3 consists of 14 residues. V lost 1 base to trimming and J lost 9 bases; unmatched junction nucleotides: 5. Per germline, CDR1 SGHNT and CDR2 YYREEE (reference sequence). As DNA, the CDR3 is TGTGCCAGCAGCTTGCAACAGGGGGCCGGTGAGCAGTTCTTC. It encodes CASSLQQGAGEQFF.

Comment on this clone: Other DNA sequences in the same sample also yield this CDR3. J is TRBJ1-2 and V is TRBV6-5; 8 nucleotides align to TRBD1. The germline gives CDR1 MNHEY, CDR2 SVGAGI. This CDR3 region has 13 residues. V lost 5 bases and J lost 4; bases outside the gene matches: 3. The DNA of the CDR3 is TGTGCCAGCAGTCCCGACAGGGGCTATGGCTACACCTTC. This sequence encodes CASSPDRGYGYTF.

This chain connects TRBV3-1 (or the pseudogene TRBV3-2) to TRBJ2-1; TRBD2 matches at 10 bases. CDR1 LGHDT and CDR2 YNNKEL come from the germline V gene (reference sequence). V lost 4 bases, J lost 8 bases, and 8 bases stayed unmatched. The CDR3 loop spans 15 amino acids. The CDR3 DNA follows: TGTGCCAGCAGCCTACTAGCGGGGCTTCTCGATGAGCAGTTCTTC. It translates to CASSLLAGLLDEQFF.

This chain links TRBV30 with TRBJ1-3, with TRBD1 identical over 7 bases. V trimming: 5 bases; J trimming: 0 bases; junction bases outside the gene matches: 1. The CDR3 covers 13 residues. Germline V gene lookup returns CDR1 GTSNPN and CDR2 SVGIG (reference sequence). CDR3 amino acids: CAWDRDSGNTIYF. Here the CDR3 DNA reads TGTGCCTGGGACAGGGACTCTGGAAACACCATATATTTT.

This chain links TRBV7-2 with TRBJ2-5, with D uncertain. The CDR3 sequence is 12 residues long. Germline V gives CDR1 SGHTA, CDR2 FQGNSA. The ends were cut back, 4 bases at V and 7 bases at J, with 10 bases in the middle. Here the CDR3 DNA reads TGTGCCAGCAGCTCTTTATACGGGACCCAGTACTTC. Amino acid sequence: CASSSLYGTQYF.

Concerning this clone itself: The junction and the germline gene differ at one end; a read error may be behind it. The chain couples TRBV13 to TRBJ2-7; 7 nucleotides match TRBD1. This CDR3 has 14 amino acids. In germline, CDR1 is PRHDT, CDR2 FYEKMQ (reference sequence). The CDR3 DNA sequence: TGTGCCAGCAGCCTAGGACAGGCACCCTACGAGCAGTACTTC. Translating it yields CASSLGQAPYEQYF.

This clone has a single count. This CDR3 reads CASSPGSGLAGVGNEQFF. The DNA for the CDR3 is TGCGCCAGCAGCCCCGGTTCGGGACTAGCGGGAGTTGGTAATGAGCAGTTCTTC. The rearrangement joins TRBV5-1 to TRBJ2-1, with 14 bases identical to TRBD2. The CDR3 has 18 residues. Germline V gene sequence: CDR1 SGHRS, CDR2 YFSETQ. V lost 4 bases to trimming and J lost 7 bases; unmatched junction nucleotides: 13.

The chain joins TRBV5-1 to TRBJ1-3; D might be TRBD1 (6 bases). Germline loops: CDR1 SGHRS, CDR2 YFSETQ. Trimming cost V 0 bases and J 0 bases, with 13 bases left between them. The CDR3 runs to 17 residues. CDR3 in DNA: TGCGCCAGCAGCTTGGGCGGGGGGCAATTCTCTGGAAACACCATATATTTT. Translation: CASSLGGGQFSGNTIYF.

The chain has TRBV7-9 and TRBJ2-7; D is undetermined. The V gene's germline CDR1 is SEHNR and CDR2 FQNEAQ (reference sequence). This CDR3 is built from 12 residues. With 5 bases removed from V and 1 base from J, the gap between germline ends came to 6 bases. CDR3 residues: CASSASSYEQYF. The CDR3 DNA sequence: TGTGCCAGCAGCGCCAGTTCCTACGAGCAGTACTTC.

The CDR3 coding sequence is TGTGCCAGCAGCTTAGTAGACAGGGTGTACGAGCAGTACTTC. This codes for CASSLVDRVYEQYF. The chain recombines TRBV7-2 with TRBJ2-7; 7 nucleotides line up with TRBD1. From germline, CDR1 is SGHTA and CDR2 FQGNSA. The CDR3 is 14 amino acids. The V segment lost 1 base and the J segment 4 bases; nucleotides outside the gene matches: 4. Together with reference TRBV7-2 and TRBJ2-7, the CDR3 gives the full variable domain: GAGVSQSPSNKVTEKGKDVELRCDPISGHTALYWYRQSLGQGLEFLIYFQGNSAPDKSGLPSDRFSAERTGGSVSTLTIQRTQQEDSAVYLCASSLVDRVYEQYFGPGTRLTVT.

The chain uses TRBV19 and TRBJ2-2, with 7 nucleotides matching TRBD1. The germline gives CDR1 LNHDA, CDR2 SQIVND (reference sequence). The CDR3 contains 16 residues. The J segment lost 0 bases and the V segment lost 6 bases, leaving 7 bases of the junction unmatched. The CDR3 protein is CASRLDRVANTGELFF. The CDR3 DNA reads as TGTGCCAGTAGACTTGACAGGGTAGCGAACACCGGGGAGCTGTTTTTT.

V gene TRBV7-2 combines with J gene TRBJ1-1, with 7 nucleotides matching TRBD1. After removal of 8 bases from V and 6 bases from J, the junction contained 9 bases not matched to a gene. The CDR3 totals 13 residues. Germline assignment: CDR1 SGHTA and CDR2 FQGNSA. The CDR3 protein is CASRVTGKAEAFF. CDR3 bases: TGTGCCAGCCGAGTGACAGGGAAGGCTGAAGCTTTCTTT.

The rearrangement uses TRBV30 and TRBJ2-5; the match to TRBD2 covers 10 bases. The CDR3 runs to 14 residues. After removal of 3 bases from V and 4 bases from J, the junction contained 5 bases not matched to a gene. Germline CDR1 GTSNPN, CDR2 SVGIG (reference sequence). CDR3 coding DNA: TGTGCCTGGAGATTTAGCGGGAGGATAGAGACCCAGTACTTC. Translated: CAWRFSGRIETQYF.

The V and J genes are TRBV14 and TRBJ2-1; 9 nucleotides align to TRBD2. The CDR3 length is 19 residues. Trimming removed 2 bases from V and 3 bases from J; junction bases left unmatched: 14. The germline gives CDR1 SGHDN, CDR2 FVKESK. CDR3 loop: CASSQRTSEPYYNYNEQFF. DNA for the CDR3: TGTGCCAGCAGCCAAAGGACTAGCGAGCCCTATTATAACTACAATGAGCAGTTCTTC.

In this sample, this clone turned up once. The V gene is TRBV2, the J gene TRBJ2-7; 11 nucleotides align to TRBD1. The V and J ends lost 7 bases and 3 bases, in that order; junction bases with no gene match: 5. The CDR3 spans 14 residues. Germline V gene sequence: CDR1 SNHLY, CDR2 FYNNEI. The CDR3 protein is CASIPGTGGYEQYF. The CDR3 DNA follows: TGTGCCAGCATTCCCGGGACAGGGGGCTACGAGCAGTACTTC.

V and J are TRBV3-1 (or the pseudogene TRBV3-2) and TRBJ2-2, with TRBD2 matching over 10 bases. This CDR3 comprises 17 residues. Germline CDR1 and CDR2: LGHDT and YNNKEL (reference sequence). With V trimmed by 1 base and J by 7 bases, 9 bases remained unmatched. For the CDR3, the DNA is TGTGCCAGCAGCCAAGTACGCCTAGCGGGAGTTATCGGGGAGCTGTTTTTT. It translates to CASSQVRLAGVIGELFF.